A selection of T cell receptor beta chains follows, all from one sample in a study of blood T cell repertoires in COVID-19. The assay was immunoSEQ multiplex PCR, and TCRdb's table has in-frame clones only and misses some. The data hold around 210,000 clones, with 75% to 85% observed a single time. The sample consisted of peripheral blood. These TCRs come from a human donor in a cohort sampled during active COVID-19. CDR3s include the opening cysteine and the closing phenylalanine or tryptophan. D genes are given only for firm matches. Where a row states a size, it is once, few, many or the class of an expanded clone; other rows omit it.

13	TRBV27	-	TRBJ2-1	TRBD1	CASSPYRGNEQFF	TGTGCCAGCAGTCCGTACAGGGGGAATGAGCAGTTCTTC
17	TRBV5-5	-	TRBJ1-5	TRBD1	CASSLFGGGISNQPQHF	TGTGCCAGCAGCTTGTTTGGAGGGGGCATTAGCAATCAGCCCCAGCATTTT
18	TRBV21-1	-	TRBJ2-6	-	CASSKGNRKVSGANVLTF	TGTGCCAGCAGCAAAGGAAACAGGAAGGTCTCTGGGGCCAACGTCCTGACTTTC
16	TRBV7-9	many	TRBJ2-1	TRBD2	CASRPATSGINNEQFF	TGTGCCAGCAGGCCCGCGACTAGCGGAATTAACAATGAGCAGTTCTTC
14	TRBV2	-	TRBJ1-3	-	CASSVGQAGNTIYF	TGTGCCAGCAGTGTAGGCCAGGCAGGAAACACCATATATTTT
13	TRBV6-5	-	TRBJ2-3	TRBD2	CASRLANTDTQYF	TGTGCCAGCAGACTAGCGAACACAGATACGCAGTATTTT
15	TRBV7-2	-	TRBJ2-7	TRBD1	CASSSGTGPSYEQYF	TGTGCCAGCAGCTCCGGGACAGGGCCTTCCTACGAGCAGTACTTC
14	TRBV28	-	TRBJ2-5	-	CASRGRGAGKTQYF	TGTGCCAGCAGGGGTCGGGGGGCAGGGAAGACCCAGTACTTC
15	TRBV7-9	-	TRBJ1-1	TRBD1	CASSVGQVVNTEAFF	TGTGCCAGCAGCGTTGGACAGGTTGTAAACACTGAAGCTTTCTTT
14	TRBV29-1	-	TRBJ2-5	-	CSVARQQLQETQYF	TGCAGCGTTGCACGACAACAGCTACAAGAGACCCAGTACTTC
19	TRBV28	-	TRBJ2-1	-	CASSPKTSLPASALNEQFF	TGTGCCAGCAGTCCAAAAACTAGCCTTCCAGCCTCCGCACTCAATGAGCAGTTCTTC
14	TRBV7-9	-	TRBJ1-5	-	CASSALGVEKPQHF	TGTGCCAGCAGCGCCCTCGGGGTGGAGAAGCCCCAGCATTTT
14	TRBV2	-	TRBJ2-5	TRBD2	CASRAGTSLETQYF	TGTGCCAGCAGAGCCGGGACTAGCCTGGAGACCCAGTACTTC
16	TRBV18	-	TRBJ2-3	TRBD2	CASSPPTSGSARSQYF	TGTGCCAGCTCACCACCGACTAGCGGGAGCGCCCGCTCGCAGTATTTT
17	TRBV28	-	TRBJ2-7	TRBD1	CASSLRSGTGGKNEQYF	TGTGCCAGCAGTTTACGCTCCGGGACAGGGGGGAAGAACGAGCAGTACTTC
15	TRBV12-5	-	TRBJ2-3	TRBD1	CASGIPGGSTDTQYF	TGTGCTAGTGGTATACCAGGGGGAAGCACAGATACGCAGTATTTT
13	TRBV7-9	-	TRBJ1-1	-	CASSLVSVTEAFF	TGTGCCAGCAGCTTAGTATCAGTAACTGAAGCTTTCTTT
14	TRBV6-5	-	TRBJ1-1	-	CASSYLTGNTEAFF	TGTGCCAGCAGTTACTTAACAGGGAACACTGAAGCTTTCTTT
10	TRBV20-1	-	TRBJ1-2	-	CSAAPAGYTF	TGCAGTGCTGCCCCAGCGGGCTACACCTTC
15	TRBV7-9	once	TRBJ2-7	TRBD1	CASSTRTGDRYEQYF	TGTGCCAGCAGCACCCGGACAGGGGATCGCTACGAGCAGTACTTC
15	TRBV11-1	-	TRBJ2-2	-	CASSTAGVVAGELFF	TGTGCCAGCTCGACGGCCGGAGTTGTGGCCGGGGAGCTGTTTTTT
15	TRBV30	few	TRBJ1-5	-	CAWSVYGSGNQPQHF	TGTGCCTGGAGTGTATACGGTAGTGGCAATCAGCCCCAGCATTTT
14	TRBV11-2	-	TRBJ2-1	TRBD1	CASGLWGQSREQFF	TGTGCCAGCGGGCTTTGGGGACAGTCCCGGGAGCAGTTCTTC
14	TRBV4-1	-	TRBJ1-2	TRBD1	CASSQLGQALRYTF	TGCGCCAGCAGCCAACTCGGACAGGCCCTTCGCTACACCTTC
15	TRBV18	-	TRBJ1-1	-	CASSPTPGRGSEAFF	TGTGCCAGCTCACCGACGCCCGGCCGGGGGAGTGAAGCTTTCTTT
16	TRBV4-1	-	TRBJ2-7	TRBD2	CASSSYGGRINDEQYF	TGCGCCAGCAGCAGCTACGGCGGGAGAATTAACGACGAGCAGTACTTC
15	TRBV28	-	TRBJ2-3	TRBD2	CASSPGTSRTDTQYF	TGTGCCAGCAGTCCCGGGACTAGCCGAACAGATACGCAGTATTTT
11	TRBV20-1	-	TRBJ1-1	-	CTVGGNTEAFF	TGCACAGTGGGGGGGAACACTGAAGCTTTCTTT
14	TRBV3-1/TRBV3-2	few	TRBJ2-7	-	CASSPRQVEDEQYF	TGTGCCAGCAGCCCTAGACAGGTGGAGGACGAGCAGTACTTC
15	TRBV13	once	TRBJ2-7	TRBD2	CASSRRGSGRDEQYF	TGTGCCAGCAGCAGACGGGGAAGCGGGAGGGATGAGCAGTACTTC
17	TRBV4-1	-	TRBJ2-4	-	CASSQSILLLAKNIQYF	TGCGCCAGCAGCCAATCCATACTTCTCCTAGCCAAAAACATTCAGTACTTC
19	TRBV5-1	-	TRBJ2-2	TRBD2	CASSPRVLAGGLNTGELFF	TGCGCCAGCAGCCCCAGAGTGCTAGCGGGAGGTTTGAACACCGGGGAGCTGTTTTTT
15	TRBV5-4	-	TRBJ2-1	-	CASSLVEIPSNEQFF	TGTGCCAGCAGCTTGGTCGAGATCCCAAGCAATGAGCAGTTCTTC
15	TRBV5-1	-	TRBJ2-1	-	CASSLATASYNEQFF	TGCGCCAGCAGCTTGGCTACCGCCTCGTACAATGAGCAGTTCTTC
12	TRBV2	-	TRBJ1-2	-	CAGGGQGYGYTF	TGTGCCGGGGGGGGCCAGGGCTATGGCTACACCTTC
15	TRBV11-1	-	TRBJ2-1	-	CASSRGGYLYNEQFF	TGTGCCAGCAGCCGCGGGGGCTACCTTTACAATGAGCAGTTCTTC
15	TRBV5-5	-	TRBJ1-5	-	CASSRGESDNQPQHF	TGTGCCAGCAGCCGGGGGGAGTCTGACAATCAGCCCCAGCATTTT
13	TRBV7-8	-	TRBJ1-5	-	CASSLQGSQPQHF	TGTGCCAGCAGCTTACAGGGAAGCCAGCCCCAGCATTTT
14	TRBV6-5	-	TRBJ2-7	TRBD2	CASSHGLAGDEQYF	TGTGCCAGCAGTCACGGACTAGCGGGAGACGAGCAGTACTTC
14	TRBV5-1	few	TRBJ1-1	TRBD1	CASSWDSLNTEAFF	TGCGCCAGCAGCTGGGACAGCTTGAACACTGAAGCTTTCTTT